The 9 T cell receptor beta chains presented below share a single source sample, sequenced in a study of identical twins. TCRdb re-called the 5' RACE reads through MiXCR, storing one row per CDR3 protein. The repertoire holds 470,000 or so distinct CDR3 sequences, with 20% to 25% as singletons. The same specimen was also included in a second study, on T cells expressing NK-cell markers.

Material for sequencing was CD4+ T cells sorted from blood. The receptors shown here come from a woman aged 18-29 years in good health.

This chain joins TRBV27 and TRBJ2-5, with 7 bases fitting TRBD1. Germline assignment: CDR1 MNHEY and CDR2 SMNVEV (reference sequence). With 6 bases clipped from V and 8 bases from J, the junction kept 9 bases outside the gene matches. The CDR3 runs to 13 residues. In nucleotides, the CDR3 is TGTGCCAGCAGACTGGGACAGAAGTCAACCCAGTACTTC. As protein: CASRLGQKSTQYF.

The CDR3 is CASSSSHEQYF. The CDR3 DNA reads TGTGCCAGCAGCTCGAGCCACGAGCAGTACTTC. The V call is TRBV11-2, the J call TRBJ2-7; D remains unclear. Germline V lookup: CDR1 SGHAT, CDR2 FQNNGV. Deletions cut 4 bases from V and 5 bases from J, with 6 bases between. The CDR3 loop spans 11 amino acids.

This rearrangement joins TRBV20-1 to TRBJ2-1; the D gene is possibly TRBD2 (5 bases). The CDR3 contains 14 residues. Trimming shortened V by 1 base and J by 3 bases, and 10 bases separated the two germline ends. From germline, CDR1 is DFQATT and CDR2 SNEGSKA (reference sequence). CDR3 amino acids: CSARVPAVYNEQFF. CDR3 nucleotide sequence: TGCAGTGCTAGAGTTCCAGCGGTCTACAATGAGCAGTTCTTC.

The chain carries TRBV3-1 and TRBJ2-7, with D perhaps matching TRBD1 or TRBD2 (5 bases each). Trimming removed 3 bases at V and 7 bases at J, with 22 bases between. This CDR3 contains 16 residues. Per germline, CDR1 LGHDT and CDR2 YNNKEL (reference sequence). In DNA, the CDR3 is TGTGCCAGCAGCCATGGGACCCGCAGTGGGGGAAGAGAGCAGTACTTC. It encodes CASSHGTRSGGREQYF.

This clonotype has just a few counts. CDR3 protein: CASNQGWDQPQHF. CDR3 DNA: TGTGCCAGCAACCAGGGTTGGGATCAGCCCCAGCATTTT. The rearrangement joins TRBV2 to TRBJ1-5; weak D call: TRBD1 (5 bases). The CDR3 contains 13 residues. V was cut by 7 bases and J by 5 bases, with 12 bases left in between. The germline CDR1 and CDR2 sequences are SNHLY and FYNNEI.

The V call is TRBV12-3 or TRBV12-4, the J call TRBJ2-5, with 7 nucleotides matching TRBD2. This CDR3 is built from 14 residues. V shed 3 bases, J shed 5 bases, and the junction held 6 bases outside the gene matches. The CDR3 bases are TGTGCCAGCAGTTTTGGCGGGAGACCGGAGACCCAGTACTTC. It is translated as CASSFGGRPETQYF.

In this sample, this clonotype turned up a few times. J is TRBJ2-7 and V is TRBV6-1, with a weak D call TRBD1 (6 bases). Germline assignment: CDR1 MNHNS and CDR2 SASEGT. CDR3 length equals 15 residues. Trimming cost V 7 bases and J 0 bases, with 16 bases left between them. CDR3 loop: CASKRGTARSYEQYF. CDR3 DNA: TGTGCCAGCAAGAGGGGGACGGCCCGCTCCTACGAGCAGTACTTC.

This clonotype occurred a few times. The chain employs TRBV14 and TRBJ2-5, with 7 bases matching TRBD2. The CDR3 runs to 13 residues. CDR1 and CDR2 from the germline V gene are SGHDN and FVKESK. J was trimmed by 12 bases and V by 4 bases; bases with no gene match: 11. CDR3 residues: CASSPGIAGLEYF. The CDR3 nucleotides read TGTGCCAGCAGCCCGGGTATAGCAGGACTAGAGTACTTC.

This clonotype was counted only a few times. The chain links TRBV6-2 or TRBV6-3 to TRBJ2-2, with 8 bases identical to TRBD1. Germline V lookup: CDR1 MNHEY, CDR2 SVGEGT. The junction had 2 bases not matched to a gene; V was cut back by 7 bases and J by 4 bases. The CDR3 spans 13 residues. The CDR3 protein is CASNQGATGELFF. The CDR3 DNA reads TGTGCCAGCAACCAGGGGGCCACCGGGGAGCTGTTTTTT.